This entry lists 21 T cell receptor beta chains sequenced from one sample in a study of T cell responses to AZD1222 COVID-19 vaccine. The protocol was immunoSEQ multiplex PCR, while the TCRdb copy is restricted to in-frame clones and leaves out a portion. The sample consists of tens of thousands of clones, roughly 84% of them appearing once. Material: peripheral blood, obtained on day 0 of AZD1222 vaccination. The receptor source for this set is an adult in good health.

The CDR3 DNA reads TGTGCCAGCAGCCAAGTTCGACTGGTCTACAATGAGCAGTTCTTC. It specifies CASSQVRLVYNEQFF. The rearrangement links TRBV3-1 (or the pseudogene TRBV3-2) to TRBJ2-1; no firm D call. CDR3 size: 15 residues. V lost 1 base and J 3 bases, leaving 10 bases between the germline ends. Germline V gene data show CDR1 as LGHDT and CDR2 as YNNKEL (reference sequence).

The chain employs TRBV10-3 and TRBJ2-7, with unresolved D. The V gene lost 3 bases and the J gene lost 5 bases, with 8 bases spanning the gap. The CDR3 spans 12 residues. CDR1 and CDR2 (germline): ENHRY, SYGVKD. CDR3 DNA sequence: TGTGCCATCAGTGACCGCCTGAACGAGCAGTACTTC. Residues: CAISDRLNEQYF.

The chain carries TRBV19 and TRBJ2-3; a possible D gene is TRBD2 (7 bases). In germline, CDR1 is LNHDA, CDR2 SQIVND (reference sequence). The CDR3 consists of 14 residues. The germline V and J ends were trimmed by 8 bases and 4 bases, with 16 bases remaining between them. The CDR3 nucleotides are TGTGCCAGTCGGCCGGGGGGCGTTTCAGATACGCAGTATTTT. Translating gives CASRPGGVSDTQYF.

J is TRBJ1-2 and V is TRBV28, with 7 bases identical to TRBD1. Germline CDR1 is MDHEN and CDR2 is SYDVKM. J was trimmed by 8 bases and V by 2 bases; bases with no gene match: 2. CDR3 length equals 12 residues. The chain's CDR3 is CASSLQGEGYTF. The CDR3 coding sequence is TGTGCCAGCAGTTTACAGGGGGAGGGCTACACCTTC.

This clone has a handful of counts. J is TRBJ1-1 and V is TRBV28, with D perhaps matching TRBD1 (5 bases). CDR1 MDHEN and CDR2 SYDVKM come from the germline V gene. Deletions cut 4 bases from V and 7 bases from J, with 7 bases between. The length of the CDR3 is 11 residues. The CDR3 here is CASSWGGEAFF. The DNA for the CDR3 is TGTGCCAGCAGTTGGGGCGGTGAAGCTTTCTTT.

This chain joins TRBV15 and TRBJ1-2; D ambiguous. V was clipped by 1 base and J by 0 bases, with 9 bases between them. Germline V lookup: CDR1 LNHNV, CDR2 YYDKDF (reference sequence). The CDR3 has 15 residues. CDR3 in DNA: TGTGCCACCAGCAGAGGAATCTCAACTAACTATGGCTACACCTTC. Amino acid sequence: CATSRGISTNYGYTF.

Only one count was recorded for this clone. The chain couples TRBV3-1 (or the pseudogene TRBV3-2) to TRBJ1-1; D is perhaps TRBD1 (6 bases). V lost 1 base and J 2 bases, leaving 11 bases between the germline ends. Per the germline V gene, CDR1 is LGHDT and CDR2 is YNNKEL (reference sequence). CDR3 length: 15 amino acids. The DNA of the CDR3 is TGTGCCAGCAGCCAAGGGGCACAGGGCAACACTGAAGCTTTCTTT. It translates to CASSQGAQGNTEAFF.

This chain uses TRBV5-4 with TRBJ2-7; 7 bases map to TRBD2. Germline values: CDR1 SGHNT, CDR2 YYREEE (reference sequence). V dropped 0 bases and J dropped 6; count of bases not matched to a gene: 9. This CDR3 region has 15 residues. The CDR3 bases are TGTGCCAGCAGCTTGGGAGGGAGGGCCCTCGGCGAGCAGTACTTC. Translation gives CASSLGGRALGEQYF.

The CDR3 spells CASSPAVSSGELFF. CDR3 in DNA: TGTGCCAGCAGCCCAGCCGTCAGCAGTGGGGAGCTGTTTTTT. The V and J genes are TRBV9 and TRBJ2-2; D gene uncertain. The CDR3 loop spans 14 amino acids. Trimming shortened V by 4 bases and J by 8 bases, and 15 bases separated the two germline ends. Germline V gene sequence: CDR1 SGDLS, CDR2 YYNGEE.

This chain joins TRBV3-1 (or the pseudogene TRBV3-2) and TRBJ2-7; a weak D match, TRBD2 (6 bases). The CDR3 runs to 14 residues. Trimming removed 4 bases at V and 3 bases at J, with 13 bases between. Per the germline V gene, CDR1 is LGHDT and CDR2 is YNNKEL (reference sequence). Written as DNA, the CDR3 is TGTGCCAGCAGCCCGACATGGGGAGGCTACGAGCAGTACTTC. It yields the protein CASSPTWGGYEQYF.

The J gene is TRBJ2-7, the V gene TRBV29-1, with 10 bases aligning to TRBD2. V gave up 3 bases and J gave up 3 bases; unmatched junction bases: 5. CDR1 is SQVTM and CDR2 is ANQGSEA in the germline V gene. This CDR3 spans 14 amino acids. CDR3 sequence reads: CSVELAGVFYEQYF. The CDR3 bases are TGCAGCGTTGAGCTAGCGGGGGTGTTCTACGAGCAGTACTTC.

J is TRBJ2-2 and V is TRBV29-1; D is unresolved. The CDR3 has 13 amino acids. V was pared by 3 bases and J by 4 bases, with 9 bases between. Germline CDR1 SQVTM, CDR2 ANQGSEA. DNA of the CDR3: TGCAGCGTTGAGAAATATAGCACCGGGGAGCTGTTTTTT. Protein product: CSVEKYSTGELFF.

In its sample, this clone was seen a few times. V is TRBV19 and J is TRBJ1-2; D remains unclear. The V gene's germline CDR1 is LNHDA and CDR2 SQIVND (reference sequence). The CDR3 sequence is 14 residues long. Trimming removed 2 bases from V and 3 bases from J, with 10 bases in between. The CDR3 nucleotides are TGTGCCAGTAGTATAAGCGGGGAATACTATGGCTACACCTTC. Protein product: CASSISGEYYGYTF.

The chain is built from TRBV28 and TRBJ1-1; TRBD1 is a possible D gene (5 bases). The CDR3 totals 12 residues. Looked up from germline, CDR1 is MDHEN and CDR2 is SYDVKM. The germline V and J ends were trimmed by 7 bases and 4 bases, with 10 bases remaining between them. The CDR3 DNA is TGTGCCAGCATAGTGGGGGGCACTGAAGCTTTCTTT. Translated, it gives CASIVGGTEAFF.

A few counts support this clone. The chain has TRBV25-1 and TRBJ1-5; D may be TRBD1 (5 bases). Germline CDR1 reads MGHDK; CDR2 reads SYGVNS. Trimming pared 7 bases from V and 9 bases from J, leaving 16 bases between. The CDR3 has 13 amino acids. The CDR3 loop reads CASTPRDGAPQHF. The CDR3 coding sequence is TGTGCCAGCACCCCAAGGGACGGTGCGCCCCAGCATTTT. The full variable domain, its missing parts supplied by reference TRBV25-1 and TRBJ1-5, is EADIYQTPRYLVIGTGKKITLECSQTMGHDKMYWYQQDPGMELHLIHYSYGVNSTEKGDLSSESTVSRIRTEHFPLTLESARPSHTSQYLCASTPRDGAPQHFGDGTRLSIL.

This clone was detected once. This chain joins TRBV27 and TRBJ2-7; unclear D gene. The V gene's germline CDR1 is MNHEY and CDR2 SMNVEV (reference sequence). The CDR3 length is 14 residues. The V and J ends lost 2 bases and 0 bases respectively, with 8 bases between them. CDR3 DNA: TGTGCCAGCAGTTTAGCGGCCTTCTCCTACGAGCAGTACTTC. Its protein is CASSLAAFSYEQYF.

This clone was seen a single time. The chain links TRBV6-1 to TRBJ1-6; 10 bases fit TRBD1. V lost 1 base to trimming and J lost 0 bases; unmatched junction nucleotides: 6. This CDR3 is 19 amino acids long. Germline V CDR1 and CDR2: MNHNS, SASEGT. The CDR3: CASSEERTGGSSYNSPLHF. As DNA, the CDR3 is TGTGCCAGCAGTGAAGAGAGGACAGGGGGTTCCTCCTATAATTCACCCCTCCACTTT.

The V call is TRBV27, the J call TRBJ2-5; D may match TRBD1 or TRBD2 (6 bases each). CDR1 and CDR2 (germline): MNHEY, SMNVEV (reference sequence). Trimming took 5 bases from V and 5 from J, leaving 12 bases between them. The CDR3 covers 13 residues. CDR3 DNA: TGTGCCAGCAGTCGCGGGACACTGGAGACCCAGTACTTC. This gives the protein CASSRGTLETQYF.

V is TRBV10-3 and J is TRBJ1-2; 10 bases map to TRBD1. Germline V gives CDR1 ENHRY, CDR2 SYGVKD. The V segment lost 3 bases and the J segment 8 bases; nucleotides outside the gene matches: 6. This CDR3 region has 14 residues. This chain's CDR3 is CAISDRDRGYGYTF. The CDR3, as DNA: TGTGCCATCAGTGACAGGGACAGGGGATACGGCTACACCTTC.

The chain is built from TRBV27 and TRBJ2-7; 9 nucleotides line up with TRBD1. V shed 4 bases, J shed 2 bases, and the junction held 6 bases outside the gene matches. The CDR3 covers 15 residues. CDR1 MNHEY and CDR2 SMNVEV come from the germline V gene (reference sequence). CDR3 sequence reads: CASSWDGQGTYEQYF. CDR3 DNA: TGTGCCAGCAGTTGGGATGGACAGGGGACCTACGAGCAGTACTTC.

V is TRBV9 and J is TRBJ2-2, with D perhaps TRBD1 (5 bases). V was clipped by 1 base and J by 7 bases, with 8 bases between them. The V gene's germline CDR1 is SGDLS and CDR2 YYNGEE. The CDR3 contains 13 residues. CDR3 DNA: TGTGCCAGCAGCGTACAGGGCGACGGGGAGCTGTTTTTT. It is translated as CASSVQGDGELFF.